One sample yielded the 3 T cell receptor beta chains listed below, sequenced in a study of read filtering for tumor transcriptome and immune sequencing. From around 440 ng of RNA, a library with molecular barcoded alpha/delta and beta/gamma adaptors was made. Each CDR3 protein gets one entry after TCRdb re-called the reads with MiXCR. Here the sample spans some 140,000 distinct CDR3 sequences, around 14% being singletons. The sample was a population of CD138-negative cells sorted from bone marrow. These TCRs come from a donor aged 40 or older with multiple myeloma.

This clonotype was picked up many times. This chain uses TRBV29-1 with TRBJ2-1, with TRBD2 matching over 9 bases. J gave up 5 bases and V 0 bases, and 8 bases lay outside the gene matches. There are 16 residues in the CDR3. Germline V gene data show CDR1 as SQVTM and CDR2 as ANQGSEA. The CDR3 sequence is CSVEDLWLAGNNEQFF. CDR3 DNA sequence: TGCAGCGTTGAAGATCTTTGGCTAGCGGGAAACAATGAGCAGTTCTTC.

Ten or more counts support this clonotype. The chain carries TRBV6-2 or TRBV6-3 and TRBJ2-2; no reliable D call. This CDR3 has 14 residues. Per the germline V gene, CDR1 is MNHEY and CDR2 is SVGEGT. Trimming took off 8 bases at V and 6 bases at J, with 16 bases between the two ends. This chain's CDR3 is CASGLHSPAGELFF. In nucleotides, the CDR3 is TGTGCCAGCGGGTTGCACTCCCCCGCCGGGGAGCTGTTTTTT.

In this sample, this clonotype turned up a few times. This clone may be a read error of a much larger clone one base away. This chain joins TRBV19 and TRBJ1-1; no firm D call. Germline V gene sequence: CDR1 LNHDA, CDR2 SQIVND (reference sequence). The CDR3 has 14 residues. CDR3 region: CASSIGLTNTEVFF. The CDR3 DNA is TGTGCCAGTAGTATCGGACTTACGAACACTGAAGTTTTCTTT.